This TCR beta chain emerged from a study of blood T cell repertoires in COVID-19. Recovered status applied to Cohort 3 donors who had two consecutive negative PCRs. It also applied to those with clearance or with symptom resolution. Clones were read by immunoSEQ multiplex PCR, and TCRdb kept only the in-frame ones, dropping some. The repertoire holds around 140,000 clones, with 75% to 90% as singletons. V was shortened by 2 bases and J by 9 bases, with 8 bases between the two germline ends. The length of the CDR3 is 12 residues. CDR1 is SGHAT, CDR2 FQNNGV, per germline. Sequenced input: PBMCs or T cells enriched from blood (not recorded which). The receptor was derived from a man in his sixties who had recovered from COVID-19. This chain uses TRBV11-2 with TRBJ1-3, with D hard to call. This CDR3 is CASSLQARTIYF. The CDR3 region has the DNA TGTGCCAGCAGCTTACAGGCGCGCACCATATATTTT. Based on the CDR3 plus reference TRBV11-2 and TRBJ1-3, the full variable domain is EAGVAQSPRYKIIEKRQSVAFWCNPISGHATLYWYQQILGQGPKLLIQFQNNGVVDDSQLPKDRFSAERLKGVDSTLKIQPAKLEDSAVYLCASSLQARTIYFGEGSWLTVV.